One sample yielded the 18 T cell receptor beta chains listed below, sequenced in a study of cytomegalovirus exposure and HLA in healthy donors. PCR used 60 Vbeta primers and 13 Jbeta primers. Sequencing was performed with immunoSEQ multiplex PCR; in TCRdb, only in-frame clones are kept and a portion is missing. The table has approximately 61,000 clones, approximately 60% seen once; the top ten hold more than 2.5%. Specimen: PBMCs. Every receptor here comes from a woman in her 50s in good health and CMV-seronegative.

This clone was detected only once. The chain carries TRBV14 and TRBJ2-7, with D maybe TRBD2 (6 bases). Trimming removed 0 bases from V and 3 bases from J, with 27 bases in between. The CDR3 totals 20 residues. From germline, CDR1 is SGHDN and CDR2 FVKESK. The CDR3, as DNA: TGTGCCAGCAGCCAAGATATGGGGTGGAAAAGGGACTCAAGGCTCTACGAGCAGTACTTC. The encoded protein is CASSQDMGWKRDSRLYEQYF.

The chain couples TRBV10-3 to TRBJ2-7; 7 bases line up with TRBD1. The V gene end was trimmed by 4 bases and the J gene end by 2 bases; junction bases not matched to a gene: 11. The CDR3 length is 16 residues. Germline assignment: CDR1 ENHRY and CDR2 SYGVKD. This chain's CDR3 is CAISGGALTGTYEQYF. In DNA, the CDR3 is TGTGCCATCAGTGGCGGAGCCTTGACAGGGACCTACGAGCAGTACTTC.

The table lists this clone with a few counts. V is TRBV19 and J is TRBJ2-1; TRBD2 matches at 7 bases. The CDR3 consists of 15 residues. Trimming removed 6 bases from V and 0 bases from J; junction bases left unmatched: 5. Germline V lookup: CDR1 LNHDA, CDR2 SQIVND (reference sequence). The CDR3 DNA follows: TGTGCCAGTAGAAAGACTAGCAGCTCCTACAATGAGCAGTTCTTC. Amino acids: CASRKTSSSYNEQFF.

The rearrangement links TRBV7-9 to TRBJ2-3; 7 nucleotides match TRBD1. CDR1 and CDR2 from the germline V gene are SEHNR and FQNEAQ (reference sequence). The junction had 12 bases not matched to a gene; V was cut back by 7 bases and J by 2 bases. The CDR3 is made up of 16 amino acids. DNA for the CDR3: TGTGCCAGCATCCCGCGCGGACAGGAATCCACAGATACGCAGTATTTT. As protein: CASIPRGQESTDTQYF.

The genes are TRBV7-2 and TRBJ1-1; no clear D gene. This CDR3 region has 13 residues. Trimming cost V 2 bases and J 1 base, with 5 bases left between them. The V gene's germline CDR1 is SGHTA and CDR2 FQGNSA. The CDR3 reads CASSLFKNTEAFF. In nucleotides, the CDR3 is TGTGCCAGCAGCTTATTTAAGAACACTGAAGCTTTCTTT.

The chain recombines TRBV2 with TRBJ2-7; D not resolved. V was shortened by 7 bases and J by 4 bases, with 8 bases between the two germline ends. This CDR3 region has 11 residues. CDR1 is SNHLY and CDR2 is FYNNEI in the germline V gene. CDR3 amino acids: CASTVVYEQYF. CDR3 DNA: TGTGCCAGCACCGTAGTTTACGAGCAGTACTTC.

The CDR3 sequence is CASSQTPQGQETQYF. CDR3 DNA: TGTGCCAGCAGCCAAACCCCCCAGGGTCAAGAGACCCAGTACTTC. The chain combines TRBV7-3 with TRBJ2-5; D possibly corresponds to TRBD1 (5 bases). Trimming shortened V by 5 bases and J by 2 bases, and 15 bases separated the two germline ends. The CDR3 consists of 15 residues. Germline V lookup: CDR1 SGHTA, CDR2 FQGTGA.

This sequence joins TRBV7-3 and TRBJ1-2; D gene ambiguous. Germline CDR1 reads SGHTA; CDR2 reads FQGTGA. Trimming took off 4 bases at V and 0 bases at J, with 18 bases between the two ends. The CDR3 is made up of 17 amino acids. CDR3 coding DNA: TGTGCCAGCAGCTCTACGTTGGAGGCATATACTAACTATGGCTACACCTTC. Translated, it gives CASSSTLEAYTNYGYTF.

The genes are TRBV18 and TRBJ2-2; D is perhaps TRBD1 (6 bases). Between the trimmed V and J ends, which lost 3 bases and 3 bases, there was a span of 11 bases. Germline-derived CDR1 and CDR2 are KGHSH and LQKENI. The CDR3 runs to 15 residues. DNA for the CDR3: TGTGCCAGCTCACCTAGACAGGTTGACACCGGGGAGCTGTTTTTT. Its translation: CASSPRQVDTGELFF.

This chain uses TRBV15 with TRBJ2-1; no clear D gene. The CDR3 consists of 15 residues. The germline V gene has CDR1 LNHNV and CDR2 YYDKDF (reference sequence). V lost 3 bases and J 0 bases, leaving 9 bases between the germline ends. CDR3 nucleotide sequence: TGTGCCACCAGCAGTAGGAGTAGCTCCTACAATGAGCAGTTCTTC. It translates to CATSSRSSSYNEQFF.

The V gene is TRBV5-4, the J gene TRBJ1-2, with TRBD1 identical over 9 bases. The trim removed 0 bases at V and 7 bases at J, leaving 13 bases unmatched. Germline V gene sequence: CDR1 SGHNT, CDR2 YYREEE (reference sequence). This CDR3 comprises 17 residues. This CDR3 is CASSLVSPTGGGPGYTF. The CDR3 nucleotides read TGTGCCAGCAGCTTGGTTAGCCCGACAGGGGGTGGGCCTGGCTACACCTTC. The full variable domain, completed using reference TRBV5-4 and TRBJ1-2, is ETGVTQSPTHLIKTRGQQVTLRCSSQSGHNTVSWYQQALGQGPQFIFQYYREEENGRGNFPPRFSGLQFPNYSSELNVNALELDDSALYLCASSLVSPTGGGPGYTFGSGTRLTVV.

The J gene is TRBJ1-4, the V gene TRBV2; D gene uncertain. Trimming shortened V by 3 bases and J by 11 bases, and 19 bases separated the two germline ends. Germline CDR1 SNHLY, CDR2 FYNNEI. The CDR3 sequence is 15 residues long. The CDR3: CASSELGNLWEKLFF. In DNA, the CDR3 is TGTGCCAGCAGTGAGCTGGGAAATTTATGGGAGAAACTGTTTTTT. Full variable domain (remainder filled in from reference TRBV2 and TRBJ1-4): EPEVTQTPSHQVTQMGQEVILRCVPISNHLYFYWYRQILGQKVEFLVSFYNNEISEKSEIFDDQFSVERPDGSNFTLKIRSTKLEDSAMYFCASSELGNLWEKLFFGSGTQLSVL.

The V call is TRBV7-2, the J call TRBJ1-1; D may be TRBD1 (6 bases). Germline V CDR1 and CDR2: SGHTA, FQGNSA. With 0 bases removed from V and 2 bases from J, the gap between germline ends came to 10 bases. This CDR3 is built from 15 residues. CDR3 residues: CASSLAPQGNTEAFF. Here the CDR3 DNA reads TGTGCCAGCAGCTTAGCCCCACAGGGAAACACTGAAGCTTTCTTT.

CDR3 DNA: TGCGCCAGCAGCTTGGTAGCGACTAGCGGCTACGAGCAGTACTTC. Its translation is CASSLVATSGYEQYF. The V call is TRBV5-1, the J call TRBJ2-7, with 9 bases fitting TRBD2. The CDR3 is 15 amino acids. Losses at the gene ends were 0 bases for V and 3 bases for J; bases not matched to a gene: 4. The germline V gene encodes CDR1 SGHRS and CDR2 YFSETQ.

With regard to this clone: At one end the junction does not follow the germline gene, possibly because of a read error. This CDR3 reads CAWNRDRSGNIIYF. DNA for the CDR3: TGTGCCTGGAATCGGGACAGATCTGGAAACATCATATATTTT. The V call is TRBV30, the J call TRBJ1-3; 7 nucleotides line up with TRBD1. CDR3 length: 14 amino acids. The germline V gene encodes CDR1 GTSNPN and CDR2 SVGIG (reference sequence).

The chain has TRBV5-1 and TRBJ2-7, with 8 bases fitting TRBD2. Germline V lookup: CDR1 SGHRS, CDR2 YFSETQ. Trimming at V came to 4 bases and at J to 5 bases, leaving 11 bases not matched to a gene. The CDR3 has 15 amino acids. CDR3 coding DNA: TGCGCCAGCAGCCCGATGAGCGGGAGTGTCCACGAGCAGTACTTC. This gives the protein CASSPMSGSVHEQYF.

The V and J genes are TRBV7-9 and TRBJ2-5, with a possible D match to TRBD1 (6 bases). Trimming took off 5 bases at V and 2 bases at J, with 12 bases between the two ends. The CDR3 runs 14 residues. Germline assignment: CDR1 SEHNR and CDR2 FQNEAQ (reference sequence). The CDR3 region has the DNA TGTGCCAGCAGCCCGTACAGGGTGCAAGAGACCCAGTACTTC. This encodes CASSPYRVQETQYF.

The chain recombines TRBV7-2 with TRBJ1-2; D may be TRBD1 (6 bases). V was cut by 5 bases and J by 1 base, with 20 bases left in between. The CDR3 runs to 17 residues. Germline CDR1 is SGHTA and CDR2 is FQGNSA. The CDR3 DNA reads TGTGCCAGCAGCCCCCGAGGGGGGGGACACAATAACTATGGCTACACCTTC. This codes for CASSPRGGGHNNYGYTF.